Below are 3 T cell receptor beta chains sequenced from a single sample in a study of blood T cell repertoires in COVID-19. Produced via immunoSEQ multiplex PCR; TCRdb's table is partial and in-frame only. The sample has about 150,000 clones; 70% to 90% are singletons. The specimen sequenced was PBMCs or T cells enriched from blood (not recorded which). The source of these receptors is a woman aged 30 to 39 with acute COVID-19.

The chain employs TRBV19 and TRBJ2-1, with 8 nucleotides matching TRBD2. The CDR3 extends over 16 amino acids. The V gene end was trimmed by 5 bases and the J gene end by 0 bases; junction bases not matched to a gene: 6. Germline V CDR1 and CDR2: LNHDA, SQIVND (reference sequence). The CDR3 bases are TGTGCCAGTAGTGGGGTAGCGGGAAGCTCCTACAATGAGCAGTTCTTC. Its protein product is CASSGVAGSSYNEQFF.

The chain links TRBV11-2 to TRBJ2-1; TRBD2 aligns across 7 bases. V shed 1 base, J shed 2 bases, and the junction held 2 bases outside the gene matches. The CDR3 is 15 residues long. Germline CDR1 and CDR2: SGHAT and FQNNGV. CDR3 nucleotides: TGTGCCAGCAGCTTAGTGGCGGGAGCCTACAATGAGCAGTTCTTC. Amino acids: CASSLVAGAYNEQFF.

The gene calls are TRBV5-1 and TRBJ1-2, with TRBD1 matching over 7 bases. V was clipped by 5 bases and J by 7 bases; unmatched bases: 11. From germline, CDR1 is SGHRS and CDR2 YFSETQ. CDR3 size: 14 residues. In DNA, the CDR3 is TGCGCCAGCAGACTTAACAGGGGCGCCTTTGGCTACACCTTC. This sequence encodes CASRLNRGAFGYTF.